This T cell receptor beta chain is drawn from a study of blood T cell repertoires in COVID-19. Across the whole study: COVID-19 samples from acute and convalescent phases originated in the United States, Italy and Spain. The cDNA or gDNA used as material had been derived from T cells, B-cell-depleted T cells, or PBMCs.

Trimming took off 5 bases at V and 0 bases at J, with 10 bases between the two ends. CDR1 is SGHVS and CDR2 is FNYEAQ in the germline V gene. The CDR3 has 15 residues. The data were produced by immunoSEQ multiplex PCR, yet TCRdb's version contains in-frame clones alone and is incomplete. The table records some 310,000 clones, 89% of them present only once. Adults between roughly 18 and 89 years of age took part from 24 US areas. Grouping used clinical history reported by participants in a survey and questionnaire. This chain connects TRBV7-6 to TRBJ1-4; D is ambiguous. The receptor comes from a woman aged 30 to 39 who had recovered from COVID-19. Sequenced input: PBMCs or T cells enriched from blood (not recorded which). The CDR3 bases are TGTGCCAGCAGCCTAAGACTCGCAACTAATGAAAAACTGTTTTTT. It is translated as CASSLRLATNEKLFF.